This TCR beta chain was profiled in a study of CD8 T cells in ankylosing spondylitis. CDR3 length equals 14 residues. CDR1 is SGHRS, CDR2 YFSETQ, per germline. V lost 5 bases and J lost 0, with 12 bases in between. Broader study findings: What appeared characteristic of ankylosing spondylitis blood was a TCR beta motif of several highly homologous variants. Enrichment of disease-linked clones was reportedly significant in matched ankylosing spondylitis synovial fluid. Disease-linked clones bore a CD8+ phenotype, appearing relatively rarely in peripheral blood.

In TCRdb, the 5' RACE reads were re-called with MiXCR into one record per CDR3 protein. This table has 700,000 or so distinct CDR3 sequences, around a fifth appearing once. For this clonotype: Its antigen is as yet unknown.

The chain employs TRBV5-1 and TRBJ2-7, with D hard to call. The origin of this receptor is a male donor with ankylosing spondylitis. Sample: blood, either unsorted or a sorted T cell fraction (not recorded which). In DNA form, the CDR3 reads TGCGCCAGCAGAAGGACCGATACCTCCTACGAGCAGTACTTC. Protein: CASRRTDTSYEQYF. The full variable domain, its missing parts supplied by reference TRBV5-1 and TRBJ2-7, is KAGVTQTPRYLIKTRGQQVTLSCSPISGHRSVSWYQQTPGQGLQFLFEYFSETQRNKGNFPGRFSGRQFSNSRSEMNVSTLELGDSALYLCASRRTDTSYEQYFGPGTRLTVT.